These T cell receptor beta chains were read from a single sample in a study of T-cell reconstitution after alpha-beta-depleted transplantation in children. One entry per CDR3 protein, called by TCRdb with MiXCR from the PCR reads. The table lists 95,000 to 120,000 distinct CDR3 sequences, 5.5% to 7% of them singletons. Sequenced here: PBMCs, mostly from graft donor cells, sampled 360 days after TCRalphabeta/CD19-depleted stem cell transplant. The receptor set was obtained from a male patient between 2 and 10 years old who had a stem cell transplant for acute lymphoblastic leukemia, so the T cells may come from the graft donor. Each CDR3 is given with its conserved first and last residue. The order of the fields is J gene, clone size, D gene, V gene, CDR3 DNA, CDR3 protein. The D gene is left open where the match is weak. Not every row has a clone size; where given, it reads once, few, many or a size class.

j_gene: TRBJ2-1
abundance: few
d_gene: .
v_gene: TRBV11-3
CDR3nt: TGTGCCAGCAGCTTAGAGCCGGGACTGAACAATGAGCAGTTCTTC
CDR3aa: CASSLEPGLNNEQFF

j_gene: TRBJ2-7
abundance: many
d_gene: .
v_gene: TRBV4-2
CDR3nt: TGTGCCAGCAGCCAAGATCCTGGAGGGGACTACGAGCAGTACTTC
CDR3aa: CASSQDPGGDYEQYF

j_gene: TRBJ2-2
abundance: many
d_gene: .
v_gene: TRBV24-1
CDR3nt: TGTGCCACCAGTGATGGGGTTACCGGGGAGCTGTTTTTT
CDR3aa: CATSDGVTGELFF

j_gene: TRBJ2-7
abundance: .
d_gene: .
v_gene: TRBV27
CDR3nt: TGTGCCATCGGGACTGAGGCGGACGAGCAGTACTTC
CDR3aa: CAIGTEADEQYF

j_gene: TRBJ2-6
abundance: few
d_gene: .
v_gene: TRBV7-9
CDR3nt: TGTGCCAGCAGCTTGGCCGCCCGCTCTGGGGCCAACGTCCTGACTTTC
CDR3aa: CASSLAARSGANVLTF

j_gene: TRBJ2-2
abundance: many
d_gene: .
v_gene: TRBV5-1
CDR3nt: TGCGCCAGCAGCTTGTTTTCGGGCGGCGGGGAGCTGTTTTTT
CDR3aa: CASSLFSGGGELFF

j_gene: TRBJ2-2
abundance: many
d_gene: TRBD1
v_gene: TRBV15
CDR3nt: TGTGCCACCGTGAGAAAATGGCAGGGGGCCGCCGGGGAGCTGTTTTTT
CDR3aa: CATVRKWQGAAGELFF

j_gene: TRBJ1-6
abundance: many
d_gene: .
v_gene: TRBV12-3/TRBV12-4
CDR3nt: TGTGCCAGCAGTTTTGGACAGCTTAATTCACCCCTCCACTTT
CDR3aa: CASSFGQLNSPLHF

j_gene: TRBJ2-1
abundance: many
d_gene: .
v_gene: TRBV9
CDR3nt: TGTGCCAGCAGCCTAAAACAGTCTGGACGCGGTAATGAGCAGTTCTTC
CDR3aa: CASSLKQSGRGNEQFF

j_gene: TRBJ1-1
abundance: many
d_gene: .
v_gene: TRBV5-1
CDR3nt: TGCGCCAGCAGCTTGAGGAATGAAGCTTTCTTT
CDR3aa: CASSLRNEAFF

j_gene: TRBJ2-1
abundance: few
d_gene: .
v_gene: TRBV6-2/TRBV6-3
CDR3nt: TGTGCCAGCAGTGGGGTGGGGAATGAGCAGTTCTTC
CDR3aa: CASSGVGNEQFF

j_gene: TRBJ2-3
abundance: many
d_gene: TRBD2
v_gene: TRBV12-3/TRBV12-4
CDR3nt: TGTGCCAGCACCAGGACTAGCGGGGGGGGATTTACAGATACGCAGTATTTT
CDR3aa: CASTRTSGGGFTDTQYF

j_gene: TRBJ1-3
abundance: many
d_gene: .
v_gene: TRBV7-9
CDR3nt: TGTGCCAGCAGCTCCTGGGTCTCTGGAAACACCATATATTTT
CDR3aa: CASSSWVSGNTIYF

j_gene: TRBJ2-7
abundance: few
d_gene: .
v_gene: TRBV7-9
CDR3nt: TGTGCCAGCAGCTCCCCCATACAGGGCACTAACTACGAGCAGTACTTC
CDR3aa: CASSSPIQGTNYEQYF

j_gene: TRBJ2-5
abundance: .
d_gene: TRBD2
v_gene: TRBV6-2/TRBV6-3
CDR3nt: TGTGCCAGCAGCTCGGGACTAGCGGGGGCCGGATGGGAGACCCAGTACTTC
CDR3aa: CASSSGLAGAGWETQYF

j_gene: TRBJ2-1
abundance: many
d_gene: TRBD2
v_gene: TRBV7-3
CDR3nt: TGTGCCAGCAGCTTAACTGTAAGGACAGGTTTGACTAGCGGGAAAGAGAATGAGCAGTTCTTC
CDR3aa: CASSLTVRTGLTSGKENEQFF

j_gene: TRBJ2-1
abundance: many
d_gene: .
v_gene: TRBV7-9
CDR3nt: TGTGCCAGCAGCTTAGGTGGGCACAATGAGCAGTTCTTC
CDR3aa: CASSLGGHNEQFF

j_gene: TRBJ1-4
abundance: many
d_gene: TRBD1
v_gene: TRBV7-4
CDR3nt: TGTGCCAGCAGCTTTTACAGGGGAGCCACAACTAATGAAAAACTGTTTTTT
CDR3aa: CASSFYRGATTNEKLFF

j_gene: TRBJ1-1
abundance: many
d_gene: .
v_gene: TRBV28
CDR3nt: TGTGCCAGCAGGATATCAGGGTACACTGAAGCTTTCTTT
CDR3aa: CASRISGYTEAFF

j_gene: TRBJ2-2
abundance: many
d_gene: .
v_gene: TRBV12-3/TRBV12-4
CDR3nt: TGTGCCCTAACCCGGGACACCGGGGAGCTGTTTTTT
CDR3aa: CALTRDTGELFF

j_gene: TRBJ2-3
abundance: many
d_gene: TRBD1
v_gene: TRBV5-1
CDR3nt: TGCGCCAGCAGCCACGAGCCTGACAGGGTTCGAGGCACAGATACGCAGTATTTT
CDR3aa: CASSHEPDRVRGTDTQYF

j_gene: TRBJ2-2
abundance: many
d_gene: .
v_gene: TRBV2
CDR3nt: TGTGCCAGCAGTGAAGCCTGGACCGGGGAGCTGTTTTTT
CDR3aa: CASSEAWTGELFF

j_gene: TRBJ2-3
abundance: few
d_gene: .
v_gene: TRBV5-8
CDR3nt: TGTGCCAGCAGCTGGGGGTTACAGGGTCCAGATACGCAGTATTTT
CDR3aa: CASSWGLQGPDTQYF

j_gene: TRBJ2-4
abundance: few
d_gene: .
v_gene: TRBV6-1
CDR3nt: TGTGCCAGCATGAAGCCAGTAGCCAAAAACATTCAGTACTTC
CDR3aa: CASMKPVAKNIQYF

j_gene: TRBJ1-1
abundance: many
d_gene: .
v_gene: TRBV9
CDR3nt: TGTGCCAGCAGCGGATGGGGGCTCGGCACTGAAGCTTTCTTT
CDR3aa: CASSGWGLGTEAFF

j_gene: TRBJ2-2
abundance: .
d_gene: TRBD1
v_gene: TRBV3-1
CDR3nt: TGTGCCAGCAGCCAAGGACAGGGGGCGAACACCGGGGAGCTGTTTTTT
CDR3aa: CASSQGQGANTGELFF

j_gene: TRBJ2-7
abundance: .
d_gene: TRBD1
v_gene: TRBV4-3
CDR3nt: TGCGCCAGCAGCCAAGAGGACAGGGGGGACTACGAGCAGTACTTC
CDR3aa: CASSQEDRGDYEQYF

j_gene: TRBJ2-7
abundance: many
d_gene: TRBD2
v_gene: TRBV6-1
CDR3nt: TGTGCCAGCAGCCCCCCGGCTAGCGGGAGCTCCTACGAGCAGTACTTC
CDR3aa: CASSPPASGSSYEQYF

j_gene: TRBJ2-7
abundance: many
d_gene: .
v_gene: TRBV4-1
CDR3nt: TGCGCCAGCAGCCAGACTTTCGGGCTCCGGCGGGAGCAGTACTTC
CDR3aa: CASSQTFGLRREQYF

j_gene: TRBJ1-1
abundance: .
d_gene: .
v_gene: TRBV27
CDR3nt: TGTGCCACCCGACTCCGGAAGGGTGGCATGAACACTGAAGCTTTCTTT
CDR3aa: CATRLRKGGMNTEAFF

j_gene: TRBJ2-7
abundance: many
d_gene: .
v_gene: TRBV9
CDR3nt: TGTGCCAGCAGCGAGTCAATCCAGCGCTACGAGCAGTACTTC
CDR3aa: CASSESIQRYEQYF

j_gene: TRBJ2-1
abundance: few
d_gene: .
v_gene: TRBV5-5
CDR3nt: TGTGCCAGCAGCTTTTGGGCCTCCTACAATGAGCAGTTCTTC
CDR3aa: CASSFWASYNEQFF

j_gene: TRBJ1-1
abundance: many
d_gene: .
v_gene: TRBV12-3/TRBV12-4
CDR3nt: TGTGCCAGCAGTTTTACTGATCAACCCCCTGAAGCTTTCTTT
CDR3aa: CASSFTDQPPEAFF

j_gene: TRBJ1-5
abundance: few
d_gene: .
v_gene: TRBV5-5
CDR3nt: TGTGCCAGCAGCTCGATTAGGGGGAGCAATCAGCCCCAGCATTTT
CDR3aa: CASSSIRGSNQPQHF

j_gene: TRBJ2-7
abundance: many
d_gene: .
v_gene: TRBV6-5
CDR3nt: TGTGCCAGCAGTTACTCGGAGGGCAGTTACTACGAGCAGTACTTC
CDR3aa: CASSYSEGSYYEQYF

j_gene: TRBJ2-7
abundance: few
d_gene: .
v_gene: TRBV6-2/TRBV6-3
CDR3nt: TGTGCCAGCAGTTACTCGAGTAAGCCATCATCTTACTCCTACGAGCAGTACTTC
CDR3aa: CASSYSSKPSSYSYEQYF

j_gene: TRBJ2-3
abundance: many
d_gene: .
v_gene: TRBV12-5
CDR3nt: TGTGCTAGTGGTTTCACAGATACGCAGTATTTT
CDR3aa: CASGFTDTQYF

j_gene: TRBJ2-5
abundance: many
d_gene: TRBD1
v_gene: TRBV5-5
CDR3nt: TGTGCCAGCAGCATCCGGGACAGGGGACTCCAAGAGACCCAGTACTTC
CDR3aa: CASSIRDRGLQETQYF

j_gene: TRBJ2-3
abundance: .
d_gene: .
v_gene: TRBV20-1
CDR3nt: TGCAGTGCCCGGGGGCGCGGGGAAGCAGATACGCAGTATTTT
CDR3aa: CSARGRGEADTQYF

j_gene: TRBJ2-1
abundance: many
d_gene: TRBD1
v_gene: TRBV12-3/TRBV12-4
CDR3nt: TGTGCCAGCAGACTACAGGGGGCGGATGAGCAGTTCTTC
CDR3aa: CASRLQGADEQFF

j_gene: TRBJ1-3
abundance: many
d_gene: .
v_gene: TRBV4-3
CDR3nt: TGCGCCAGCAGCCAAGCAGCAGGATCGTTTAACACCATATATTTT
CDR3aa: CASSQAAGSFNTIYF

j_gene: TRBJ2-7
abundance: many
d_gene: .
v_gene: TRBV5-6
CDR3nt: TGTGCCAGCACCACATGGGGGCACGAGCAGTACTTC
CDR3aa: CASTTWGHEQYF

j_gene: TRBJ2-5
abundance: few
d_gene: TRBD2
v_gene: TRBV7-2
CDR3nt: TGTGCCAGCAGCTTAGGACTAGCGGGGGGCCAAGAGACCCAGTACTTC
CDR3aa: CASSLGLAGGQETQYF

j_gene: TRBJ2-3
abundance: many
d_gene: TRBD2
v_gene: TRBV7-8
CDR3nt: TGTGCCAGCAGCTTTCTAGCGGGCACAGATACGCAGTATTTT
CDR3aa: CASSFLAGTDTQYF

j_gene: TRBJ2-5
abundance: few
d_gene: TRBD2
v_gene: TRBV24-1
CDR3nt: TGTGCCACCAGTGACCCCTTCGCGGGGGAGGGCAGAGAGACCCAGTACTTC
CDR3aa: CATSDPFAGEGRETQYF

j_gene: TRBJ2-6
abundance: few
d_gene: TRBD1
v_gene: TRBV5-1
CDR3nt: TGCGCCAGCAGCTTAGGGACAGGGGGCGGAATTGCCAACGTCCTGACTTTC
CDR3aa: CASSLGTGGGIANVLTF

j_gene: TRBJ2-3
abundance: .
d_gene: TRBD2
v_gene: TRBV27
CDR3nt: TGTGCCAGCAGTTTTCTTTTAGCGGGAGGGCCGTCAGATACGCAGTATTTT
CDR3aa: CASSFLLAGGPSDTQYF

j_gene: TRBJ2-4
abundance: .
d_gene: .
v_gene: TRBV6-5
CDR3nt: TGTGCCAGCAGCCACCTTAACATTCAGTACTTC
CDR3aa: CASSHLNIQYF

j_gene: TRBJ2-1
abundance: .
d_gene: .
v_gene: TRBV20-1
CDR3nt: TGCAGTGCTAGAGAGCCCGGCGGATATGAGCAGTTCTTC
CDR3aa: CSAREPGGYEQFF

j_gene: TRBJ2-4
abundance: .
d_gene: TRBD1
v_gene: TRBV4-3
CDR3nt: TGCGCCAGCAGCCAAGTTACAACAGATCCAGGGGGCATTCAGTACTTC
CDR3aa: CASSQVTTDPGGIQYF

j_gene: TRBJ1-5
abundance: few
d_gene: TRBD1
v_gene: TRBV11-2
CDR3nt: TGTGCCAGCAGCTGGGGGACAGGGCTTACTGGTCAGCCCCAGCATTTT
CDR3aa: CASSWGTGLTGQPQHF

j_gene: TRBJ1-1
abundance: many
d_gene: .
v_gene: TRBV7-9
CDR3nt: TGTGCCAGCACCCATTCGGAAGGGATAGGATACACTGAAGCTTTCTTT
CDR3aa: CASTHSEGIGYTEAFF

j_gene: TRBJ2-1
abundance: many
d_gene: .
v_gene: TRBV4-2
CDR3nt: TGTGCCAGCACAGGCAACAATGAGCAGTTCTTC
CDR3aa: CASTGNNEQFF

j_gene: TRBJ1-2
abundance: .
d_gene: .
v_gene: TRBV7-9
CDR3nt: TGTGCCAGCAGCTTCACCCTGACAGGATCCTATGGCTACACCTTC
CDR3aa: CASSFTLTGSYGYTF

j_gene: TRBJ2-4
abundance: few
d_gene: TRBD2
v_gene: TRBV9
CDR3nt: TGTGCCAGCAGCCCGAGTGCGGGGGAGACTATAAACATTCAGTACTTC
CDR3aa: CASSPSAGETINIQYF